Each of the 20 T cell receptor beta chains below was sequenced from the same sample in a study of T cell repertoires in cytomegalovirus infection. TCRdb re-analysed the reads in MiXCR, keeping a single row per CDR3 protein. The sample contains about 900,000 distinct CDR3 sequences, 31% of which appear only once. Their cognate antigens are unknown. Specimen: cultured CD8+ T cells from PBMCs, collected from culture after CMV antigen stimulation. These receptors all stem from a human donor in good health (CMV status not recorded). Some clones in this sample may be carry-over from other donors' samples.

The chain uses TRBV27 and TRBJ2-5, with a tentative D call TRBD1 (6 bases). There are 14 residues in the CDR3. The germline V gene has CDR1 MNHEY and CDR2 SMNVEV (reference sequence). V lost 1 base and J lost 2, with 8 bases in between. The CDR3 here is CASSLWGQQETQYF. DNA for the CDR3: TGTGCCAGCAGTTTATGGGGGCAGCAAGAGACCCAGTACTTC.

In its sample, this clonotype was seen a few times. This sequence joins TRBV7-9 and TRBJ1-2, with a possible D match to TRBD1 (6 bases). The CDR3 runs to 13 residues. CDR1 and CDR2 from the germline V gene are SEHNR and FQNEAQ (reference sequence). Trimming pared 5 bases from V and 8 bases from J, leaving 15 bases between. Here the CDR3 reads CASSPQGLEGYTF. The CDR3, as DNA: TGTGCCAGCAGCCCGCAGGGGCTAGAAGGCTACACCTTC.

The CDR3 region has the DNA TGTGCCAGCAGTTACACCGAGGGGGGGGGAACAGATACGCAGTATTTT. It encodes CASSYTEGGGTDTQYF. This rearrangement joins TRBV6-5 to TRBJ2-3, with D possibly TRBD2 on 7 matching bases. Germline values: CDR1 MNHEY, CDR2 SVGAGI. The CDR3 is 16 residues long. Trimming left V 2 bases short and J 3 bases short, with 15 bases between.

The DNA of the CDR3 is TGCGCCAGCAGCCAAGAGCACAGGGGTTCGTTGGGGACGCAGTATTTT. Its protein is CASSQEHRGSLGTQYF. The chain joins TRBV4-3 to TRBJ2-3; the match to TRBD1 covers 7 bases. CDR3 length: 16 amino acids. Germline values: CDR1 LGHNA, CDR2 YSLEER. The V and J ends lost 0 bases and 9 bases, in that order; junction bases with no gene match: 12.

The V and J genes are TRBV19 and TRBJ1-1; 8 positions agree with TRBD1. CDR1 and CDR2 from the germline V gene are LNHDA and SQIVND (reference sequence). V lost 4 bases, J lost 1 base, and 11 bases stayed unmatched. The CDR3 is 17 amino acids. CDR3 protein: CASSTYRQGLGNTEAFF. In DNA, the CDR3 is TGTGCCAGTAGTACCTACCGACAGGGGCTTGGGAACACTGAAGCTTTCTTT.

The genes are TRBV12-3 or TRBV12-4 and TRBJ2-1; D tentatively fits TRBD1 or TRBD2 (7 bases each). The CDR3 contains 14 residues. The V end lost 9 bases, the J end lost 7 bases, and 19 bases lay between the germline ends. For the CDR3, the DNA is TGTGCCAGTTTCCACCAGGGGGGGGGGAATGAGCAGTTCTTC. This sequence encodes CASFHQGGGNEQFF.

V gene TRBV5-5 combines with J gene TRBJ1-4; D unclear. The CDR3 runs to 14 residues. CDR1 is SGHKS and CDR2 is YYEKEE in the germline V gene (reference sequence). Trimming took 4 bases from V and 7 from J, leaving 14 bases between them. In nucleotides, the CDR3 is TGTGCCAGCAGCAGAATTTCAGCGGTTGAAAAACTGTTTTTT. This gives the protein CASSRISAVEKLFF.

This clonotype was picked up many times. The V call is TRBV7-2, the J call TRBJ2-3, with D hard to call. Germline V gene lookup returns CDR1 SGHTA and CDR2 FQGNSA. This CDR3 comprises 15 residues. Trimming cost V 1 base and J 2 bases, with 10 bases left between them. The CDR3 region has the DNA TGTGCCAGCAGCTTAGTTCCGGGCCACACAGATACGCAGTATTTT. Its translation: CASSLVPGHTDTQYF.

In its sample, this clonotype was seen many times. V usage is TRBV7-6 and J usage is TRBJ2-6, with D perhaps TRBD1 (5 bases). The length of the CDR3 is 16 residues. Germline CDR1 SGHVS, CDR2 FNYEAQ. Trimming stripped 1 base from V and 5 bases from J, with 12 bases between. For the CDR3, the DNA is TGTGCCAGCAGCTTAGAAGGCAGGGCGCGGGCCAACGTCCTGACTTTC. It yields the protein CASSLEGRARANVLTF.

This chain joins TRBV12-3 or TRBV12-4 and TRBJ2-4, with TRBD2 matching 7 bases. This CDR3 region has 16 residues. Unmatched junction bases numbered 7, after V lost 5 bases and J lost 0 bases. CDR3 sequence reads: CASSLSSGEAKNIQYF. The CDR3, as DNA: TGTGCCAGCAGTCTTTCCAGCGGGGAAGCCAAAAACATTCAGTACTTC.

The CDR3 loop reads CASSSPGTGGRNEQFF. CDR3 coding DNA: TGTGCCAGCAGCTCACCCGGGACAGGGGGCCGAAATGAGCAGTTCTTC. The chain recombines TRBV7-9 with TRBJ2-1; TRBD1 matches 12 bases. Germline lookup yields CDR1 SEHNR and CDR2 FQNEAQ (reference sequence). J gave up 7 bases and V 4 bases, and 8 bases lay outside the gene matches. The CDR3 length is 16 residues.

This clonotype is a singleton in its sample. The rearrangement uses TRBV6-6 and TRBJ2-7; 7 bases fit TRBD1. The CDR3 contains 19 residues. Per germline, CDR1 MNHNY and CDR2 SVGAGI (reference sequence). The V segment lost 0 bases and the J segment 2 bases; nucleotides outside the gene matches: 16. DNA of the CDR3: TGTGCCAGCAGTTACTCCCGGGACAGAGAGCGACCTTACGCCTACGAGCAGTACTTC. It is translated as CASSYSRDRERPYAYEQYF.

As DNA, the CDR3 is TGTGCCAGCAGCTGGGGGGACATATCCTCCTACGAGCAGTACGTC. Protein sequence: CASSWGDISSYEQYV. This chain uses TRBV5-4 with TRBJ2-7; D is tentatively TRBD1 or TRBD2 (6 bases each). V was shortened by 3 bases and J by 0 bases, with 13 bases between the two germline ends. Germline V gives CDR1 SGHNT, CDR2 YYREEE (reference sequence). The CDR3 consists of 15 residues.

The J gene is TRBJ1-3, the V gene TRBV7-6, with D uncertain. The germline V gene encodes CDR1 SGHVS and CDR2 FNYEAQ. Between the trimmed V and J ends, which lost 6 bases and 6 bases, there was a span of 12 bases. This CDR3 is 13 amino acids long. The CDR3 here is CASSWTRENTIYF. Here the CDR3 DNA reads TGTGCCAGCAGTTGGACCCGTGAAAACACCATATATTTT.

This clonotype was recorded at least ten times. The chain links TRBV7-8 to TRBJ1-1; a weak D match, TRBD1 (5 bases). This CDR3 comprises 15 residues. The germline V and J ends were trimmed by 5 bases and 5 bases, with 18 bases remaining between them. Germline assignment: CDR1 SGHVS and CDR2 FQNEAQ. The CDR3 protein is CASSPYGTVHTEAFF. CDR3 nucleotide sequence: TGTGCCAGCAGCCCCTACGGGACGGTCCATACTGAAGCTTTCTTT.

This clonotype was counted between two and nine times. This chain joins TRBV4-1 and TRBJ2-2; 12 bases are shared with TRBD2. Trimming removed 4 bases from V and 7 bases from J; junction bases left unmatched: 7. CDR3 length: 16 amino acids. Germline V gives CDR1 MGHRA, CDR2 YSYEKL. The CDR3 spells CASSLRLAGAVGELFF. Here the CDR3 DNA reads TGCGCCAGCAGCCTCCGACTAGCGGGGGCAGTCGGGGAGCTGTTTTTT.

This chain joins TRBV6-5 and TRBJ2-5; 7 bases line up with TRBD1. The CDR3 has 13 residues. Per the germline V gene, CDR1 is MNHEY and CDR2 is SVGAGI. The trim removed 8 bases at V and 5 bases at J, leaving 8 bases unmatched. CDR3 coding DNA: TGTGCCAGCCGCGGACAGGTTGGGGAGACCCAGTACTTC. It yields the protein CASRGQVGETQYF.

This chain links TRBV10-3 with TRBJ2-7; D is ambiguous. There are 12 residues in the CDR3. Germline CDR1 is ENHRY and CDR2 is SYGVKD. V was shortened by 3 bases and J by 5 bases, with 8 bases between the two germline ends. The CDR3 DNA reads as TGTGCCATCAGTGACGCGTGGGACGAGCAGTACGTC. Its protein product is CAISDAWDEQYV.

Points on this clonotype: An end of the junction differs from the germline gene, which may be a read error. The chain is built from TRBV7-9 and TRBJ2-3, with a possible D match to TRBD2 (5 bases). Germline CDR1 is SEHNR and CDR2 is FQNEAQ (reference sequence). The CDR3 consists of 19 residues. The CDR3 DNA sequence: TGTGCCAGCAGCTTAGCGCTGACGCTGAGGGATCGTCCCACATATACGCAGTATTTT. Protein: CASSLALTLRDRPTYTQYF.

J is TRBJ2-2 and V is TRBV6-5, with D possibly TRBD2 on 6 matching bases. Germline CDR1 reads MNHEY; CDR2 reads SVGAGI. This CDR3 is built from 18 residues. Trimming took off 5 bases at V and 1 base at J, with 20 bases between the two ends. CDR3: CASSMNFQGGGNTGELFF. The CDR3 region has the DNA TGTGCCAGCAGTATGAATTTCCAGGGAGGAGGGAACACCGGGGAGCTGTTTTTT.